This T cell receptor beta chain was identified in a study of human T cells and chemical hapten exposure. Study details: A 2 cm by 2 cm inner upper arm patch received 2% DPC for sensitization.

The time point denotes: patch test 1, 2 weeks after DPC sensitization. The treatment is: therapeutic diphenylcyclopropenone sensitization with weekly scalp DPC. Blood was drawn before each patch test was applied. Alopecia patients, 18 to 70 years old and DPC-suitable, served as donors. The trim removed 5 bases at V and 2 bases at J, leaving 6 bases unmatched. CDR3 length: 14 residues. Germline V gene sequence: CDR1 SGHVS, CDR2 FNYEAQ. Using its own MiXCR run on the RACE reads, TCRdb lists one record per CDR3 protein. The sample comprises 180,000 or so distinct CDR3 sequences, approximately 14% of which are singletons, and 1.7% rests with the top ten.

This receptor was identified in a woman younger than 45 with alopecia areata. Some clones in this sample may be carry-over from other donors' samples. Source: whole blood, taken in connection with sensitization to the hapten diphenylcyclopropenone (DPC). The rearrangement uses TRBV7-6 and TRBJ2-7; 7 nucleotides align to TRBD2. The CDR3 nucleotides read TGTGCCAGCAGCGGGGGGACTATAACCTACGAGCAGTACTTC. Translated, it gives CASSGGTITYEQYF. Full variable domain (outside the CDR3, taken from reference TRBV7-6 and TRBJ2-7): GAGVSQSPRYKVTKRGQDVALRCDPISGHVSLYWYRQALGQGPEFLTYFNYEAQQDKSGLPNDRFSAERPEGSISTLTIQRTEQRDSAMYRCASSGGTITYEQYFGPGTRLTVT.